These 2 T cell receptor beta chains originate from one sample sequenced in a study of blood T cells in healthy people across ages. The authors ran a second PCR of 7 to 11 cycles using a sample-barcoded 5' primer and a J-beta primer mix. TCRdb fed the 5' RACE reads into MiXCR, producing one record per CDR3 protein. This table holds some 1,800,000 distinct CDR3 sequences, about two fifths found once. Sequences were obtained from blood. These receptors were obtained from a human donor in good health.

This clonotype showed up just a few times. The chain carries TRBV4-3 and TRBJ1-2, with a tentative D call TRBD1 (5 bases). CDR3 length equals 16 residues. V was trimmed by 0 bases and J by 9 bases, leaving 20 bases between them. CDR1 and CDR2 from the germline V gene are LGHNA and YSLEER. Written as DNA, the CDR3 is TGCGCCAGCAGCCAAGAAACGACAGAGTTAATCGGGCGCTACACCTTC. It yields the protein CASSQETTELIGRYTF.

The chain employs TRBV29-1 and TRBJ1-1; perhaps TRBD1 as D (5 bases). V was trimmed by 3 bases and J by 4 bases, leaving 18 bases between them. CDR1 is SQVTM and CDR2 is ANQGSEA in the germline V gene. The CDR3 spans 15 residues. The CDR3 protein is CSVEIGNRLATEAFF. Written as DNA, the CDR3 is TGCAGCGTTGAGATAGGCAACAGGTTGGCCACTGAAGCTTTCTTT.